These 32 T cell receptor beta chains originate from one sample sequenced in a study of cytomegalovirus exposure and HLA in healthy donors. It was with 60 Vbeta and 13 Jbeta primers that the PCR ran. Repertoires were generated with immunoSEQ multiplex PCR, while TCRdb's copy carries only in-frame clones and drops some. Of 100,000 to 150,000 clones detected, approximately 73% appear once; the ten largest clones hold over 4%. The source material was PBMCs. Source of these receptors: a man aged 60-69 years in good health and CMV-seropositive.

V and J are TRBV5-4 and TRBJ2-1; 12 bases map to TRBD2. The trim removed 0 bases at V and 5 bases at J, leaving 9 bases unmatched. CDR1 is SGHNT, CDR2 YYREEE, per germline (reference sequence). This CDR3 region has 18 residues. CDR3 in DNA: TGTGCCAGCAGCTTGGGCCAGGGGACTAGCGGGCGAAACAATGAGCAGTTCTTC. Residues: CASSLGQGTSGRNNEQFF.

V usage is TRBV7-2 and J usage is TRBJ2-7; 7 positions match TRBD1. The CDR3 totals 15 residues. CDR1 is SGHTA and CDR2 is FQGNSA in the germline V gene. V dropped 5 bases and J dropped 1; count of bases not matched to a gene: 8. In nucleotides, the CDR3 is TGTGCCAGCAGCCCGAGGGGGCTGTCGTCCTACGAGCAGTACTTC. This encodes CASSPRGLSSYEQYF.

The CDR3, as DNA: TGTGCCAGCAGTGTGATGGGACAGGGGGCGCGGGGCTACACCTTC. It is translated as CASSVMGQGARGYTF. This chain uses TRBV2 with TRBJ1-2, with TRBD1 matching 12 bases. Germline V gene lookup returns CDR1 SNHLY and CDR2 FYNNEI. The CDR3 contains 15 residues. Germline trimming cut 4 bases from V and 8 bases from J; bases unmatched to any gene: 8.

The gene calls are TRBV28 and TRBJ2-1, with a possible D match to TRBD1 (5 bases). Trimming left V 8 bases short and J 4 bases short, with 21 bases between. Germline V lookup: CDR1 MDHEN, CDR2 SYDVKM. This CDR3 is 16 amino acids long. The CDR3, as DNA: TGTGCCAGCCTCCATAAGTCGACAGTGCGATACAATGAGCAGTTCTTC. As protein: CASLHKSTVRYNEQFF.

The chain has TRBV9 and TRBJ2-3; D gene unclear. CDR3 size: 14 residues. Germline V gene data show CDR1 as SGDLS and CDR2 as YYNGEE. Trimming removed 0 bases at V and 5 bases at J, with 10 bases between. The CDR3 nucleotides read TGTGCCAGCAGCGTAGTACTTTCGAGAGATACGCAGTATTTT. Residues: CASSVVLSRDTQYF.

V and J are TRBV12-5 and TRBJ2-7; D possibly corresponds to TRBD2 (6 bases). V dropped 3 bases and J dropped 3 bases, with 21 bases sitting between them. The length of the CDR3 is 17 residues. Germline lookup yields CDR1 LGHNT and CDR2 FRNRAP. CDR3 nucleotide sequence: TGTGCTAGTGGTTTCTCACCTAGCGAGGACTATTTCTACGAGCAGTACTTC. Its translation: CASGFSPSEDYFYEQYF.

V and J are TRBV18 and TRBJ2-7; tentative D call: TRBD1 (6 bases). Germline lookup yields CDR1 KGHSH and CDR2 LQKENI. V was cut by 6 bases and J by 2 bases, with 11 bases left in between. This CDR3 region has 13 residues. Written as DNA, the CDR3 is TGTGCCAGCTCGTCCGGGACAACCTACGAGCAGTACTTC. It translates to CASSSGTTYEQYF.

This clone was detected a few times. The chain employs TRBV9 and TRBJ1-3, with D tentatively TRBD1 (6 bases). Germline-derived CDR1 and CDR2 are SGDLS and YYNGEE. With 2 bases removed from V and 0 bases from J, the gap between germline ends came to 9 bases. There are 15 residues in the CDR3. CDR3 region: CASSVTGNSGNTIYF. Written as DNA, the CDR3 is TGTGCCAGCAGCGTCACAGGGAACTCTGGAAACACCATATATTTT.

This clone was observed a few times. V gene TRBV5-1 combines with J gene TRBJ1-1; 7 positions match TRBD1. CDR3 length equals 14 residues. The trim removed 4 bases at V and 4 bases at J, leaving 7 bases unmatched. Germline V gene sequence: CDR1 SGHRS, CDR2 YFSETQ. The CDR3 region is CASSPQGSGTEAFF. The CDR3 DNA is TGCGCCAGCAGCCCACAGGGGAGCGGCACTGAAGCTTTCTTT.

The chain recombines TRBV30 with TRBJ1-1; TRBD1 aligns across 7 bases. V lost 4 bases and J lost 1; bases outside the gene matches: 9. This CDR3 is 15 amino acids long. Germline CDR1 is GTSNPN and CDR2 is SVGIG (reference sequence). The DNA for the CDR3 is TGTGCCTGGACACAGGGGATCTCCTCGAACACTGAAGCTTTCTTT. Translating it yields CAWTQGISSNTEAFF.

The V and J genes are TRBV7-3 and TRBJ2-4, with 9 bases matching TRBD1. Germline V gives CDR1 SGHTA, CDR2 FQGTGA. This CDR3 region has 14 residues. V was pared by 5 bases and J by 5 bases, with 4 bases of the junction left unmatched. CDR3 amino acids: CASSPTGGQNIQYF. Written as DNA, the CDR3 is TGTGCCAGCAGCCCTACAGGGGGCCAAAACATTCAGTACTTC.

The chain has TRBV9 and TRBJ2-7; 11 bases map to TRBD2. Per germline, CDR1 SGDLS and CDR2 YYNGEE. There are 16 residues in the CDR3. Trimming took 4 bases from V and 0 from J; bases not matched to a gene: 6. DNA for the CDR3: TGTGCCAGCAGCAAGGGACTAGCGGAAAGCTCCTACGAGCAGTACTTC. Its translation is CASSKGLAESSYEQYF. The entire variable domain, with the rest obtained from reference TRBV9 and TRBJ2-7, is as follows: DSGVTQTPKHLITATGQRVTLRCSPRSGDLSVYWYQQSLDQGLQFLIQYYNGEERAKGNILERFSAQQFPDLHSELNLSSLELGDSALYFCASSKGLAESSYEQYFGPGTRLTVT.

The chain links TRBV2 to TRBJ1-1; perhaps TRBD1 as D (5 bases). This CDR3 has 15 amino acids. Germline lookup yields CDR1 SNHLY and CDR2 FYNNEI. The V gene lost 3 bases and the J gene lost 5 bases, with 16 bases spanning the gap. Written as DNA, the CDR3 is TGTGCCAGCAGTGAGGGCGACAGAAGATTGACTGAAGCTTTCTTT. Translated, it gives CASSEGDRRLTEAFF. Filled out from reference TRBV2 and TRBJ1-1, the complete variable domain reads EPEVTQTPSHQVTQMGQEVILRCVPISNHLYFYWYRQILGQKVEFLVSFYNNEISEKSEIFDDQFSVERPDGSNFTLKIRSTKLEDSAMYFCASSEGDRRLTEAFFGQGTRLTVV.

Here the CDR3 reads CASSTEGGTVKQYF. Written as DNA, the CDR3 is TGTGCCAGCAGCACTGAGGGGGGGACGGTCAAGCAGTACTTC. The V gene is TRBV2, the J gene TRBJ2-7; weak D call: TRBD2 (7 bases). Germline-derived CDR1 and CDR2 are SNHLY and FYNNEI. V was clipped by 6 bases and J by 8 bases, with 20 bases between them. This CDR3 spans 14 amino acids. The variable domain in full, with the rest retrieved from reference TRBV2 and TRBJ2-7, is EPEVTQTPSHQVTQMGQEVILRCVPISNHLYFYWYRQILGQKVEFLVSFYNNEISEKSEIFDDQFSVERPDGSNFTLKIRSTKLEDSAMYFCASSTEGGTVKQYFGPGTRLTVT.

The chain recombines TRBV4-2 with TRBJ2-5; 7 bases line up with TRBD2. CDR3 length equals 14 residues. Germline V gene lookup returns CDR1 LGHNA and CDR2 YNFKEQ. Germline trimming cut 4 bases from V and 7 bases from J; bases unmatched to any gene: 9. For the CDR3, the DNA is TGTGCCAGCAGCCTAAACGGCGGGGAGGGGACCCAGTACTTC. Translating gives CASSLNGGEGTQYF.

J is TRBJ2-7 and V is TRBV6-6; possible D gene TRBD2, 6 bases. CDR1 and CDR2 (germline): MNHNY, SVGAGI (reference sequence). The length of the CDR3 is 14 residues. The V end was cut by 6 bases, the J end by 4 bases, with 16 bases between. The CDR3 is CASSLGLTIYEQYF. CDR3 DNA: TGTGCCAGCAGCCTTGGACTAACAATTTACGAGCAGTACTTC.

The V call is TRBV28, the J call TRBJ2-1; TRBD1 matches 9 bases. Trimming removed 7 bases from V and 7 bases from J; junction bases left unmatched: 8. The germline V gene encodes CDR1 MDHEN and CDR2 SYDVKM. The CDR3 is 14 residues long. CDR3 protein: CASTVTGGVNEQFF. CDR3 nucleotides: TGTGCCAGCACCGTTACAGGGGGCGTAAATGAGCAGTTCTTC.

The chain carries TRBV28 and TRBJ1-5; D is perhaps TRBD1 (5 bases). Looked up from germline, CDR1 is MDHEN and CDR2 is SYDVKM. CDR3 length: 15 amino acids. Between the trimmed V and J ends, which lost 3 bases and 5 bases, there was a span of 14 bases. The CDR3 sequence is CASSFQRGGDQPQHF. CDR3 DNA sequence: TGTGCCAGCAGTTTCCAGAGGGGAGGGGATCAGCCCCAGCATTTT.

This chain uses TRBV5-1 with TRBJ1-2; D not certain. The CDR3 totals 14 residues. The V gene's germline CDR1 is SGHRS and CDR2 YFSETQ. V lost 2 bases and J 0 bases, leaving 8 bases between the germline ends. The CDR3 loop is CASSLSLANYGYTF. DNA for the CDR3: TGCGCCAGCAGCTTAAGCCTAGCTAACTATGGCTACACCTTC. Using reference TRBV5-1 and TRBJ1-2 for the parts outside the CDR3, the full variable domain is KAGVTQTPRYLIKTRGQQVTLSCSPISGHRSVSWYQQTPGQGLQFLFEYFSETQRNKGNFPGRFSGRQFSNSRSEMNVSTLELGDSALYLCASSLSLANYGYTFGSGTRLTVV.

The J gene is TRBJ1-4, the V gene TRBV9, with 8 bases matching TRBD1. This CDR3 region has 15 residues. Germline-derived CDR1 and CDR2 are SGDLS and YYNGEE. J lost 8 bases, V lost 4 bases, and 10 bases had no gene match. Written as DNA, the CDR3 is TGTGCCAGCAGCTCCCGGACAGGGCAGGAAGAAAAACTGTTTTTT. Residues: CASSSRTGQEEKLFF.

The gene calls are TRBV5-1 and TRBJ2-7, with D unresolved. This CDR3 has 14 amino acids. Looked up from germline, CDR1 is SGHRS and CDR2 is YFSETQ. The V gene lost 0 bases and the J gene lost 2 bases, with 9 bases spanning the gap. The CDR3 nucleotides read TGCGCCAGCAGCTTGGCCAGGTATCCCTACGAGCAGTACTTC. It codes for CASSLARYPYEQYF.

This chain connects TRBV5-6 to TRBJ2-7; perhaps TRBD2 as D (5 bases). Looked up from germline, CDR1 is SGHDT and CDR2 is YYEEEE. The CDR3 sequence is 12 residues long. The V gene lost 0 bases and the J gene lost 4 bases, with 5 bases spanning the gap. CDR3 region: CASSLGGYEQYF. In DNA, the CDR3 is TGTGCCAGCAGCTTGGGAGGGTACGAGCAGTACTTC.

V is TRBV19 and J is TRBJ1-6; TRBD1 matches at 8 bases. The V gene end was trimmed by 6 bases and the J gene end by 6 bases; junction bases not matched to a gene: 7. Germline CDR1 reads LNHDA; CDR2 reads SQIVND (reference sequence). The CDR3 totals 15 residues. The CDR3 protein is CASSAGQGPNSPLHF. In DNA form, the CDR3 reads TGTGCCAGTAGCGCCGGACAGGGCCCTAATTCACCCCTCCACTTT.

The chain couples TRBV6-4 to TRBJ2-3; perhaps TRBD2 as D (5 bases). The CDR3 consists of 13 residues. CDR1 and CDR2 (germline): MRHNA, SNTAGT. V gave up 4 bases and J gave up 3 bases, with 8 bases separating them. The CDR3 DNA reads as TGTGCCAGCAGTGTAACGGGGACAGATACGCAGTATTTT. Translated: CASSVTGTDTQYF.

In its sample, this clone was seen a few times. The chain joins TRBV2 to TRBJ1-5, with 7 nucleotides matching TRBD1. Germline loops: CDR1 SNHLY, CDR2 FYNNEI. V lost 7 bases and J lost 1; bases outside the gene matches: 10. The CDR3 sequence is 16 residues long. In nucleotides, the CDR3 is TGTGCCAGCACTCACGACAGGGCTACCAGCAATCAGCCCCAGCATTTT. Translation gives CASTHDRATSNQPQHF.

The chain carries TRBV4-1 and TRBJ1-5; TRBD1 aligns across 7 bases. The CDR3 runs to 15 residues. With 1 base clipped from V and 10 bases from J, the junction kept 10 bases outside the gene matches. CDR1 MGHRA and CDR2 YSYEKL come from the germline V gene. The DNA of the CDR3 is TGCGCCAGCAGCCAAGGCGGGGACAGATGGACACCCCAGCATTTT. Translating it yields CASSQGGDRWTPQHF.

The CDR3 nucleotides are TGTGCCAGCAGTTGGGGACAGGCGAATGAAAAACTGTTTTTT. Translated: CASSWGQANEKLFF. The V call is TRBV6-6, the J call TRBJ1-4; 8 bases are shared with TRBD1. CDR1 is MNHNY and CDR2 is SVGAGI in the germline V gene (reference sequence). The J segment lost 5 bases and the V segment lost 4 bases, leaving 3 bases of the junction unmatched. There are 14 residues in the CDR3.

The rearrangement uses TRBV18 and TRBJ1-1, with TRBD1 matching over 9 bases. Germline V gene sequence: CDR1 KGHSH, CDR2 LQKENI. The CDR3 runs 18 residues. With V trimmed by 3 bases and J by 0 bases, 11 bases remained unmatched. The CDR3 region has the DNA TGTGCCAGCTCACCTACGGACAGGGGCCTTACAGTGAACACTGAAGCTTTCTTT. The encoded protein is CASSPTDRGLTVNTEAFF.

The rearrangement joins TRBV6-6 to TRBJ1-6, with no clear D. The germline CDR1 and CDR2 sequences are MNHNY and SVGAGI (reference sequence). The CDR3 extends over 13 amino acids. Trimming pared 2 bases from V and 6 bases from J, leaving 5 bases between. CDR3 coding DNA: TGTGCCAGCAGTTACAGCCCTAATTCACCCCTCCACTTT. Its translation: CASSYSPNSPLHF.

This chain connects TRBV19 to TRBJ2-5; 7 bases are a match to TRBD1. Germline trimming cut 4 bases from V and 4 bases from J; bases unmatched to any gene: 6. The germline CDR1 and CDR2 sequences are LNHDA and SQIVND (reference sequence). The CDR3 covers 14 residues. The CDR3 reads CASSTTTGLETQYF. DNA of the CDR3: TGTGCCAGTAGTACAACGACAGGGTTAGAGACCCAGTACTTC.

The CDR3 loop reads CASSQDRTGVNTEAFF. The CDR3 DNA follows: TGCGCCAGCAGCCAAGATAGGACAGGGGTAAACACTGAAGCTTTCTTT. The V and J genes are TRBV4-1 and TRBJ1-1; 9 bases fit TRBD1. Trimming took 0 bases from V and 2 from J; bases not matched to a gene: 4. Germline V gives CDR1 MGHRA, CDR2 YSYEKL. CDR3 length: 16 amino acids.

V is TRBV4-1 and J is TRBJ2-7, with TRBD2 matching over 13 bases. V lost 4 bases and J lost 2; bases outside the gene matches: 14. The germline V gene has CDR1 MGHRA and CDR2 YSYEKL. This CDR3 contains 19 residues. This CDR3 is CASSRQVRLAGGSPYEQYF. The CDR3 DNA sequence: TGCGCCAGCAGCCGTCAGGTCCGACTAGCGGGGGGCTCGCCCTACGAGCAGTACTTC.